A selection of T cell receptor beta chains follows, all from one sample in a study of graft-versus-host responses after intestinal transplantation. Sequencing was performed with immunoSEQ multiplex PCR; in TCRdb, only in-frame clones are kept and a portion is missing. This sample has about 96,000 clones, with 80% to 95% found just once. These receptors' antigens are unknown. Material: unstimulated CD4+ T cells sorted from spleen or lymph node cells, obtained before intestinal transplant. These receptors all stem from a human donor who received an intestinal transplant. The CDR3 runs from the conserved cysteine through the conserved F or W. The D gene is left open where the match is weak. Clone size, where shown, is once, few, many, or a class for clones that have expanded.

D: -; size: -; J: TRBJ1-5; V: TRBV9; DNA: TGTGCCAGCAGCCTAGACCCTAATAGCAATCAGCCCCAGCATTTT; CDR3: CASSLDPNSNQPQHF
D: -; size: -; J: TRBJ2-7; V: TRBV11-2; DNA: TGTGCCAGCAGCTTAGGCAGGGGCTACGAGCAGTACTTC; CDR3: CASSLGRGYEQYF
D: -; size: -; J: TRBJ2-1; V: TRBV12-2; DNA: TGTGCAAGTCGCTTAGCGAGCACGGGAGGAGGGGAGCAGTTCTTC; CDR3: CASRLASTGGGEQFF
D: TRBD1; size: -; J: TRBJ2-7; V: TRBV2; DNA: TGTGCCAGCGAGGGACAGGGAGCCTACGAGCAGTACTTC; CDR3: CASEGQGAYEQYF
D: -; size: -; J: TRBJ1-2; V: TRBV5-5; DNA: TGTGCCAGCAGCGCGACAAGCTTCTATGGCTACACCTTC; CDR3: CASSATSFYGYTF
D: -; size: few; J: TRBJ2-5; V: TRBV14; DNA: TGTGCCAGCAGCCGAGGGACCGTAACAGAGACCCAGTACTTC; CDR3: CASSRGTVTETQYF
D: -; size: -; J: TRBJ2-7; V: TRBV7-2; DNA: TGTGCCACCTACGGGCTCGGGACGCCTCTAAGCTCCTACGAGCAGTACTTC; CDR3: CATYGLGTPLSSYEQYF
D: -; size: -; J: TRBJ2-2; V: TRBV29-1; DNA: TGCAGCGTTGGAGGGGCTACGAACACCGGGGAGCTGTTTTTT; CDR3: CSVGGATNTGELFF
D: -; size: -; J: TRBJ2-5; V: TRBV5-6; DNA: TGTGCCAGCAGCTTTCGGAGGGTCCAAGAGACCCAGTACTTC; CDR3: CASSFRRVQETQYF
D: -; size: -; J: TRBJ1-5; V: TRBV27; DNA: TGTGCCAGCAGTTTAGTTGGAAGACTAAGCAATCAGCCCCAGCATTTT; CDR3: CASSLVGRLSNQPQHF
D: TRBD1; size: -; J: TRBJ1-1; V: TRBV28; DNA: TGTGCCAGCAGGTATAGTACAGGGGTCACTGAAGCTTTCTTT; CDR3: CASRYSTGVTEAFF
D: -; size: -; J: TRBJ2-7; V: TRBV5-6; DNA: -; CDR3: CASSWGRGTWYF
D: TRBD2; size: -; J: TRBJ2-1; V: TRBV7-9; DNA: TGTGCCAGCAGCTTAGCGCTACAGCGGGAGGGCCCCTCGGGGCAGTTCTTC; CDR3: CASSLALQREGPSGQFF
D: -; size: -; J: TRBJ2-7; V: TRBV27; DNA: TGTGCCAGCAGTTTTAGGACAGCCTACTACGAGCAGTACTTC; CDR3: CASSFRTAYYEQYF
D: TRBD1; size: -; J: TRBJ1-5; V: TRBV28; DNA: TGTGCCAGCAGACCCCCCGGGACAGGATTTAGCAATCAGCCCCAGCATTTT; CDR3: CASRPPGTGFSNQPQHF
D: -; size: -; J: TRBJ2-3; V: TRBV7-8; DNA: TGTGCCAGCAGCAGAGGTTCGATCGGTTCTTTTTTT; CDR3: CASSRGSIGSFF
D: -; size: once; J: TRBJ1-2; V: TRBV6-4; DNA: TGTGCCAGCAGCGAAGGTCCTTTGGGCGGCTACACCTTC; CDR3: CASSEGPLGGYTF
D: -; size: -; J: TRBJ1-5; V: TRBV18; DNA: TGTGCCAGCTCACCTAACGGAGATCAGCCCCAGCATTTT; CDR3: CASSPNGDQPQHF
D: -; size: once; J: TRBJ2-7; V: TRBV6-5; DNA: TGTGCCAGCAGTTACATCGACGAGCAGTACTTC; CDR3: CASSYIDEQYF
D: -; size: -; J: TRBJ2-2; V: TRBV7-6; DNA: TGTGCCACCGGTCAGGAGGCTAACACCGGGGAGCTGTTTTTT; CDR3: CATGQEANTGELFF
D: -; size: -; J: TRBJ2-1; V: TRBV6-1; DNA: TGTGCCAGCAGAACGGGACTTACCTCCTACAATGAGCAGTTCTTC; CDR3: CASRTGLTSYNEQFF
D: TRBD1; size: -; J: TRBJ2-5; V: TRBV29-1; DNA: TGCAGCGTTGTCGGGACAGCTCAAGAGACCCAGTACTTC; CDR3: CSVVGTAQETQYF
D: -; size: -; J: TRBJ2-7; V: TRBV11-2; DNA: TGTGCCAGCAGCCCCGGGGTCGCCTACGAGCAGTACTTC; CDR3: CASSPGVAYEQYF
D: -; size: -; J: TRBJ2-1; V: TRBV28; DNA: TGTGCCAGCAGTTTATCAGCCCGCCGTAATGAGCAGTTCTTC; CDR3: CASSLSARRNEQFF
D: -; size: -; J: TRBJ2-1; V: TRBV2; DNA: TGTGCCAGCAGGGGGGAGACCGGCTCCTACAATGAGCAGTTCTTC; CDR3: CASRGETGSYNEQFF
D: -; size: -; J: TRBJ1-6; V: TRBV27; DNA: TGTGCCAGCAGTAGGTCTACGGGGGCGCGAAATTCACCCCTCCACTTT; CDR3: CASSRSTGARNSPLHF
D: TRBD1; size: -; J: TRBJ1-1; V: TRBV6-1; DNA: TGTGCCAGCAGTGGGGGACAGGCCAACACTGAAGCTTTCTTT; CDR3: CASSGGQANTEAFF
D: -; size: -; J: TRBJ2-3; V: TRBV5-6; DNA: TGTGCCAGCAGCTTGCGCGGGACCAGCACAGATACGCAGTATTTT; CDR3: CASSLRGTSTDTQYF
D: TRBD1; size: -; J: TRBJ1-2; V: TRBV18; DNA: TGTGCCAGCTCACCACGATCCCGGACAGGGGGCGTCTATGGCTACACCTTC; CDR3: CASSPRSRTGGVYGYTF
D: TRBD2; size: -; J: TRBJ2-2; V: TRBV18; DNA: TGTGCCAGCTCATCGACTAGCGGGAGCCTACGAACCGGGGAGCTGTTTTTT; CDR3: CASSSTSGSLRTGELFF
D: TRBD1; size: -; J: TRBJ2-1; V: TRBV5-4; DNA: TGTGCCAGCAGCTCCCCGGGACAGGGGAATAATGAGCAGTTCTTC; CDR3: CASSSPGQGNNEQFF
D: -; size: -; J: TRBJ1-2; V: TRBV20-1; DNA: TGCAGTGCACGACAGGCGTATGGCTACACCTTC; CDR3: CSARQAYGYTF
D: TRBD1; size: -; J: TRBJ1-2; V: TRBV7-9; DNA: TGTGCCAGCAGCTTAGCGGGCCGCAGGGGGATAGACTATGGCTACACCTTC; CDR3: CASSLAGRRGIDYGYTF
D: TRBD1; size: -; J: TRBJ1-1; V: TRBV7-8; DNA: TGTGCCAGCAGCAACCGACAGGGGATGAACACTGAAGCTTTCTTT; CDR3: CASSNRQGMNTEAFF
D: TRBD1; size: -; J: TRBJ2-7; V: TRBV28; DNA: TGTGCCAGCCGGACAGGGGGTCACGAGCAGTACTTC; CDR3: CASRTGGHEQYF
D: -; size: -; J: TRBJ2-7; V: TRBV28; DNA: TGTGCCAGCAGAACCCAAGCACTACCCTACGAGCAGTACTTC; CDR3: CASRTQALPYEQYF
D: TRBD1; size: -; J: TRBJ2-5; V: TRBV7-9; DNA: TGTGCCAGCGCCAACAGGGGCGCAAAAGAGACCCAGTACTTC; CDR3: CASANRGAKETQYF
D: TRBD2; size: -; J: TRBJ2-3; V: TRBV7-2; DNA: TGTGCCAGCAGCTTAGGGGGGGTTACTAGCGGGAGATCCGGTACGCAGTATTTT; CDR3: CASSLGGVTSGRSGTQYF
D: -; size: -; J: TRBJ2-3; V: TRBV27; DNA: TGTGCCAGCGCCCAACTCCGGACAATAGCGGCAGATACGCAGTATTTT; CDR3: CASAQLRTIAADTQYF
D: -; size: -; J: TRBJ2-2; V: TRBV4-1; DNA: TGCGCCAGCAGCCAAAAAAGAGGGGGCACCGGGGAGCTGTTTTTT; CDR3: CASSQKRGGTGELFF